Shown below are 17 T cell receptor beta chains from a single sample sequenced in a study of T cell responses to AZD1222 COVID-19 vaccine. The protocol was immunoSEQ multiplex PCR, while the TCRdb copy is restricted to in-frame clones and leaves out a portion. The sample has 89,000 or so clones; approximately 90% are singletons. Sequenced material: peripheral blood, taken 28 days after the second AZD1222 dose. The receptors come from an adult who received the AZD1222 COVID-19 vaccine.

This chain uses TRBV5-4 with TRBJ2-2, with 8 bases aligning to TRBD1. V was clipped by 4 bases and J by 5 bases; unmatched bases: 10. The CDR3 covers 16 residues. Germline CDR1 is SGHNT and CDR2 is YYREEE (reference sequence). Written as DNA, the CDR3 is TGTGCCAGCAGCCCCGGAGGAGGGGACAGGACCGGGGAGCTGTTTTTT. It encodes CASSPGGGDRTGELFF.

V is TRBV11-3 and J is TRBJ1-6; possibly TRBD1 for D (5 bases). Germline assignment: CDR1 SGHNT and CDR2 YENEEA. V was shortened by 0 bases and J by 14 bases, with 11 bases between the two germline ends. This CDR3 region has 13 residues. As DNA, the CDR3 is TGTGCCAGCAGCTTAGATCCGGGGGAGTCCCTCCACTTT. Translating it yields CASSLDPGESLHF.

In DNA, the CDR3 is TGCGCCAGCAGCTATATCACAGATACGCAGTATTTT. As protein: CASSYITDTQYF. The V and J genes are TRBV5-1 and TRBJ2-3; D uncertain. The CDR3 is made up of 12 amino acids. Trimming took off 3 bases at V and 2 bases at J, with 4 bases between the two ends. CDR1 is SGHRS, CDR2 YFSETQ, per germline.

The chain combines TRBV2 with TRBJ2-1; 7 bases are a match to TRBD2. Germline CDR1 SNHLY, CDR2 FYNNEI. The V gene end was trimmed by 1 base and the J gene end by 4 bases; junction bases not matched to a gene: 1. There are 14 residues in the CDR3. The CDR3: CASSEGAGYNEQFF. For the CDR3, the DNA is TGTGCCAGCAGTGAAGGAGCGGGGTACAATGAGCAGTTCTTC.

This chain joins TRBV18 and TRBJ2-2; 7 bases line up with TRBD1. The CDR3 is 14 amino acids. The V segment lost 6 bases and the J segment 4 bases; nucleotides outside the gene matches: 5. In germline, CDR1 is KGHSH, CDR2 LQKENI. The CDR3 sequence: CASSWGQTTGELFF. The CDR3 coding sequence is TGTGCCAGCTCGTGGGGACAGACCACCGGGGAGCTGTTTTTT.

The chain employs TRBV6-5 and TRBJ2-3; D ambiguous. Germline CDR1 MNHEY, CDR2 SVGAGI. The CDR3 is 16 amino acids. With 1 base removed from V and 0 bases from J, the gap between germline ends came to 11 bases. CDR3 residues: CASSYFGHSSTDTQYF. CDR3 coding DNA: TGTGCCAGCAGTTACTTCGGGCACTCTAGCACAGATACGCAGTATTTT.

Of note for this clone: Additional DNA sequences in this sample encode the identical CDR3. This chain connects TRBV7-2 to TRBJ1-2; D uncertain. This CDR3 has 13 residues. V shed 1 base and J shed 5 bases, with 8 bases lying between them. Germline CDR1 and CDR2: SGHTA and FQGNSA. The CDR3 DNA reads TGTGCCAGCAGCTTAGAAGGGCGTTATGGCTACACCTTC. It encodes CASSLEGRYGYTF.

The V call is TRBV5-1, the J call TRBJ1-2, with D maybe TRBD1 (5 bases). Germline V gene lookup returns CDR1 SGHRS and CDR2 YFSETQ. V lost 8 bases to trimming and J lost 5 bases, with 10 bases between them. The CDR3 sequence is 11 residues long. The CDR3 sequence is CASLQVYGYTF. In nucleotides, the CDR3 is TGCGCCAGTCTACAGGTATATGGCTACACCTTC.

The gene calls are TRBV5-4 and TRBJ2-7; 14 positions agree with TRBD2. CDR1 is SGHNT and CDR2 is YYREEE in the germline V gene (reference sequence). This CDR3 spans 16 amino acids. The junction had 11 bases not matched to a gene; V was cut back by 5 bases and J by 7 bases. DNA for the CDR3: TGTGCCAGCAGGACGGGACTAGCGGGGGACGCTCGGGAGCAGTACTTC. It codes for CASRTGLAGDAREQYF.

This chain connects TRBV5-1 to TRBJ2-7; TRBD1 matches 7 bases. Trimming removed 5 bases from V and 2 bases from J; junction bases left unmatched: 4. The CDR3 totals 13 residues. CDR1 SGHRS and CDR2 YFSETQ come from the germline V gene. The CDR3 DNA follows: TGCGCCAGCAGAAGGGGACAGACCTACGAGCAGTACTTC. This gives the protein CASRRGQTYEQYF.

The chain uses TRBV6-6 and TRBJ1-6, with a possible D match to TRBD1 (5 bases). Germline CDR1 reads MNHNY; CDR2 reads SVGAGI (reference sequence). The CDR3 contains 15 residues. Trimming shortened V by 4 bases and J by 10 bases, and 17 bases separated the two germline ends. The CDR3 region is CASSSTTGLESPLHF. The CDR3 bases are TGTGCCAGCAGTTCCACTACAGGTCTGGAATCACCCCTCCACTTT.

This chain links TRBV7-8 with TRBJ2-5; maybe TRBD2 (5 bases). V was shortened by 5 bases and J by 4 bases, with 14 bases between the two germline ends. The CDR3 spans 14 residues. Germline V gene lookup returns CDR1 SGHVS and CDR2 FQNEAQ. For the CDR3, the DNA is TGTGCCAGCAGCCTCACGCCGGGGATAGAGACCCAGTACTTC. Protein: CASSLTPGIETQYF.

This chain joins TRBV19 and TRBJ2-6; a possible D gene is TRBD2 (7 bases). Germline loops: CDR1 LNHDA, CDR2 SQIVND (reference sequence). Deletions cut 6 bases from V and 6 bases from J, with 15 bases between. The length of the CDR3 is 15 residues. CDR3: CASRGGPLLANVLTF. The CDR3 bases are TGTGCCAGTAGGGGGGGGCCTCTCCTGGCCAACGTCCTGACTTTC.

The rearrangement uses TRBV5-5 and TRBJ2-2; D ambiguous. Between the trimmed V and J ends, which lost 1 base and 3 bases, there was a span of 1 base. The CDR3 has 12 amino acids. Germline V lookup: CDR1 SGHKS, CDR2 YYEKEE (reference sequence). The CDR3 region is CASSLYTGELFF. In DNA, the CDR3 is TGTGCCAGCAGCTTGTACACCGGGGAGCTGTTTTTT.

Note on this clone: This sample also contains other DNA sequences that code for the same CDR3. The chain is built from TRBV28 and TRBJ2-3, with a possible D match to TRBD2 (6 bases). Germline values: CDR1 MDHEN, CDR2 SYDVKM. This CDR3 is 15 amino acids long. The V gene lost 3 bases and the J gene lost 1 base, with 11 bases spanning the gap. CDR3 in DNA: TGTGCCAGCAGTTTCGGGACTGGGGGCACAGATACGCAGTATTTT. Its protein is CASSFGTGGTDTQYF.

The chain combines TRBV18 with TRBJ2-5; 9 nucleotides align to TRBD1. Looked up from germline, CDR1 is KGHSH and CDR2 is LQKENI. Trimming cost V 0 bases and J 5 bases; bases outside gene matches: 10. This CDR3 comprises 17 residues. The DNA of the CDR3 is TGTGCCAGCTCACCACCCGCCGGGACAGGGTTCGGGGAGACCCAGTACTTC. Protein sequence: CASSPPAGTGFGETQYF.

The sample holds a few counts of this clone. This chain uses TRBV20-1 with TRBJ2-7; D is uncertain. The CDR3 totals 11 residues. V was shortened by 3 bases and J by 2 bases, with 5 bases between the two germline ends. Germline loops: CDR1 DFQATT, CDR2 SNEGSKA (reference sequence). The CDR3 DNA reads TGCAGTGCTAGGGGTACCTACGAGCAGTACTTC. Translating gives CSARGTYEQYF.